This T cell receptor (beta chain) came from a study of OX40 agonist ivuxolimab in advanced cancers. Study-wide context: Patients with prior anti-PD-1, anti-PD-L1 or anti-CTLA-4 therapy were eligible; 40% had some.

To note about this clone: Its target is not known.

Notes on the study in general: More expanded clones were found, on average, in CD8+ than in CD4+ T cells.

Trimming cost V 1 base and J 2 bases; bases outside gene matches: 1. The CDR3 has 14 amino acids. Germline V CDR1 and CDR2: MNHNS, SASEGT. Assay: immunoSEQ multiplex PCR; the TCRdb copy retains only in-frame clones and omits some. The table lists 90,000 or so clones, roughly 91% of them singletons, with 2.6% in the top ten. Sequencing used CD4+ or CD8+ T cells sorted from blood, obtained in a trial of the OX40 agonist ivuxolimab. The chain couples TRBV6-1 to TRBJ2-7; 8 nucleotides line up with TRBD1. This sequence originates from an adult with an advanced solid tumor such as melanoma, head and neck, liver or kidney cancer. The CDR3 DNA sequence: TGTGCCAGCAGTGAAGGGACAGGGACCTACGAGCAGTACTTC. Residues: CASSEGTGTYEQYF.